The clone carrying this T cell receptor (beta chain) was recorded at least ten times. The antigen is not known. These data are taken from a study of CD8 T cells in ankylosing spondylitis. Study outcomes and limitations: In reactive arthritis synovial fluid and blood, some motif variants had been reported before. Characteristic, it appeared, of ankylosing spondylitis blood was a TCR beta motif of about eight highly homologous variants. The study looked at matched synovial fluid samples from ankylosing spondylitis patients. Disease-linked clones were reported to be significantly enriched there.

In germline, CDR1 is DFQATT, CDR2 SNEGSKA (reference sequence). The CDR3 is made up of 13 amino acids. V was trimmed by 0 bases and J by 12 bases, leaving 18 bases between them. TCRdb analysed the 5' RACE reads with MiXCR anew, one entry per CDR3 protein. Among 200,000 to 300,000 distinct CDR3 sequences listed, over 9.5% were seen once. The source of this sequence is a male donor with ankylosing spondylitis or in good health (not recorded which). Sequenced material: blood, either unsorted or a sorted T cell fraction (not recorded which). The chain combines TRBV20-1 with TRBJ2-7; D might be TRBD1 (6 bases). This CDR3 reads CSARDRDTETPYF. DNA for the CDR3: TGCAGTGCTAGAGACCGGGACACCGAAACACCGTACTTC.